The 15 T cell receptor beta chains presented below share a single source sample, sequenced in a study of T cell responses to AZD1222 COVID-19 vaccine. The table came from immunoSEQ multiplex PCR; TCRdb's copy has only in-frame clones and leaves some out. The table shows roughly 35,000 clones, with roughly 74% occurring only once. The specimen comprised peripheral blood, sampled 28 days after the second AZD1222 dose. The receptor set was obtained from an adult who received the AZD1222 COVID-19 vaccine.

J is TRBJ2-5 and V is TRBV11-3; D is ambiguous. V was cut by 2 bases and J by 5 bases, with 12 bases left in between. CDR3 length equals 14 residues. The V gene's germline CDR1 is SGHNT and CDR2 YENEEA. CDR3: CASSLSGDTETQYF. The CDR3 coding sequence is TGTGCCAGCAGCTTATCAGGTGATACGGAGACCCAGTACTTC.

This chain connects TRBV7-2 to TRBJ1-4; TRBD1 aligns across 8 bases. The CDR3 contains 15 residues. After removal of 5 bases from V and 6 bases from J, the junction contained 8 bases not matched to a gene. The germline CDR1 and CDR2 sequences are SGHTA and FQGNSA. CDR3 in amino acids: CASSTKQGVDEKLFF. DNA for the CDR3: TGTGCCAGCAGCACTAAACAGGGGGTGGATGAAAAACTGTTTTTT.

This chain connects TRBV12-3 or TRBV12-4 to TRBJ2-7, with D possibly TRBD2 on 5 matching bases. The length of the CDR3 is 13 residues. Deletions cut 5 bases from V and 6 bases from J, with 14 bases between. CDR3 sequence (DNA): TGTGCCAGCAGTCAGGCGGGTGGTAGCGAGCAGTACGTC. It codes for CASSQAGGSEQYV.

The chain is built from TRBV2 and TRBJ2-7; 8 positions agree with TRBD1. From germline, CDR1 is SNHLY and CDR2 FYNNEI. Germline trimming cut 7 bases from V and 5 bases from J; bases unmatched to any gene: 10. The CDR3 runs 14 residues. CDR3 DNA sequence: TGTGCCAGCAAGGGCCAGACAGGGGATAACGAGCAGTACTTC. It translates to CASKGQTGDNEQYF.

The chain employs TRBV30 and TRBJ2-7, with a weak D call TRBD2 (6 bases). The CDR3 sequence is 14 residues long. V was shortened by 5 bases and J by 0 bases, with 14 bases between the two germline ends. CDR1 and CDR2 from the germline V gene are GTSNPN and SVGIG (reference sequence). The CDR3 spells CAWRRESSSYEQYV. In nucleotides, the CDR3 is TGTGCCTGGCGGAGGGAGTCTAGCTCCTACGAGCAGTACGTC.

V gene TRBV24-1 combines with J gene TRBJ1-2; 8 bases are a match to TRBD1. J lost 8 bases, V lost 5 bases, and 12 bases had no gene match. CDR1 is KGHDR and CDR2 is SFDVKD in the germline V gene. The CDR3 is 15 amino acids. CDR3 DNA sequence: TGTGCCACCAGTGCTCAGGCAGGGGGCGCGTCCGGCTACACCTTC. This codes for CATSAQAGGASGYTF.

This clone was seen only a few times. The CDR3 DNA is TGTGCCATCAGTGATCGGGGGCAAGACGAGCAGTACGTC. Protein sequence: CAISDRGQDEQYV. The chain joins TRBV10-3 to TRBJ2-7, with D perhaps given as TRBD1 or TRBD2 (6 bases each). The CDR3 sequence is 13 residues long. Trimming left V 3 bases short and J 5 bases short, with 11 bases between. The germline gives CDR1 ENHRY, CDR2 SYGVKD.

This clone has just a few counts. V and J are TRBV29-1 and TRBJ1-2; 7 bases map to TRBD1. CDR1 SQVTM and CDR2 ANQGSEA come from the germline V gene. The CDR3 covers 16 residues. The J segment lost 5 bases and the V segment lost 2 bases, leaving 14 bases of the junction unmatched. The CDR3 loop reads CSVESRGRIPQYGYTF. CDR3 coding DNA: TGCAGCGTTGAAAGTAGGGGGCGCATCCCCCAATATGGCTACACCTTC.

The chain carries TRBV27 and TRBJ1-6, with a possible D match to TRBD1 (6 bases). The V gene lost 7 bases and the J gene lost 9 bases, with 13 bases spanning the gap. CDR1 and CDR2 from the germline V gene are MNHEY and SMNVEV (reference sequence). The CDR3 is 13 amino acids. CDR3 amino acids: CASTFGGSSPLHF. DNA for the CDR3: TGTGCCAGCACCTTCGGGGGCAGTTCACCCCTCCACTTT.

The J gene is TRBJ1-1, the V gene TRBV2; TRBD1 is a possible D gene (6 bases). The CDR3 consists of 14 residues. The V and J ends lost 10 bases and 0 bases respectively, with 15 bases between them. In germline, CDR1 is SNHLY, CDR2 FYNNEI. The CDR3 DNA follows: TGTGCCACAACAACACAGGGCCTGAACACTGAAGCTTTCTTT. This sequence encodes CATTTQGLNTEAFF.

The rearrangement joins TRBV27 to TRBJ2-2, with 8 bases that match TRBD2. In germline, CDR1 is MNHEY, CDR2 SMNVEV (reference sequence). This CDR3 region has 15 residues. Trimming took 6 bases from V and 4 from J; bases not matched to a gene: 7. The CDR3 sequence: CASSVAGISTGELFF. DNA for the CDR3: TGTGCCAGCAGCGTAGCGGGGATAAGCACCGGGGAGCTGTTTTTT.

The chain recombines TRBV27 with TRBJ2-5, with 10 bases that match TRBD2. Germline-derived CDR1 and CDR2 are MNHEY and SMNVEV (reference sequence). There are 16 residues in the CDR3. V shed 5 bases and J 5 bases; nucleotides not matched to a gene: 11. The CDR3 nucleotides are TGTGCCAGCAGTCTCTATTCACTAGCGGGGTTTGAGACCCAGTACTTC. Its protein is CASSLYSLAGFETQYF.

The chain joins TRBV7-9 to TRBJ1-4; D unclear. The CDR3 spans 13 residues. V shed 5 bases and J shed 8 bases, with 12 bases lying between them. Germline values: CDR1 SEHNR, CDR2 FQNEAQ (reference sequence). CDR3 residues: CASSTAGNEKLFF. The CDR3 bases are TGTGCCAGCAGCACTGCCGGGAACGAAAAACTGTTTTTT. Together with reference TRBV7-9 and TRBJ1-4, the CDR3 gives the full variable domain: DTGVSQNPRHKITKRGQNVTFRCDPISEHNRLYWYRQTLGQGPEFLTYFQNEAQLEKSRLLSDRFSAERPKGSFSTLEIQRTEQGDSAMYLCASSTAGNEKLFFGSGTQLSVL.

The chain uses TRBV2 and TRBJ1-1; D unclear. CDR1 SNHLY and CDR2 FYNNEI come from the germline V gene. This CDR3 comprises 13 residues. V gave up 0 bases and J gave up 1 base, with 3 bases separating them. CDR3 loop: CASSEAQNTEAFF. CDR3 nucleotide sequence: TGTGCCAGCAGTGAAGCACAGAACACTGAAGCTTTCTTT.

This clone was observed a few times. The V gene is TRBV19, the J gene TRBJ1-4, with a tentative D call TRBD1 (5 bases). The germline CDR1 and CDR2 sequences are LNHDA and SQIVND (reference sequence). Trimming stripped 6 bases from V and 7 bases from J, with 12 bases between. The CDR3 is 13 residues long. CDR3 sequence: CASRALQGEKLFF. In nucleotides, the CDR3 is TGTGCCAGTAGAGCGCTCCAGGGTGAAAAACTGTTTTTT.